The 30 T cell receptor beta chains presented below share a single source sample, sequenced in a study of technical replicates of blood from several donors. Profiling relied on immunoSEQ multiplex PCR, and the TCRdb table lists in-frame clones only, not all of them. The sample contains 65,000 to 90,000 clones, around 93% of which appear only once. The material sequenced was T cells isolated from PBMCs. The receptors shown here come from a human donor in good health.

The rearrangement joins TRBV4-2 to TRBJ1-6, with unresolved D. V was clipped by 0 bases and J by 0 bases, with 9 bases between them. The CDR3 is 17 amino acids. Germline loops: CDR1 LGHNA, CDR2 YNFKEQ. The CDR3 DNA follows: TGTGCCAGCAGCCAAGATTTTCCGAGCTCCTATAATTCACCCCTCCACTTT. It is translated as CASSQDFPSSYNSPLHF.

V usage is TRBV18 and J usage is TRBJ2-1; 8 positions match TRBD1. J gave up 3 bases and V 8 bases, and 3 bases lay outside the gene matches. This CDR3 contains 13 residues. Germline V gives CDR1 KGHSH, CDR2 LQKENI. In DNA, the CDR3 is TGTGCCAGCCGCGGACAGGGCTACAATGAGCAGTTCTTC. It specifies CASRGQGYNEQFF.

The chain joins TRBV5-6 to TRBJ2-7; TRBD2 agrees at 7 bases. CDR1 is SGHDT and CDR2 is YYEEEE in the germline V gene. The CDR3 runs 16 residues. Unmatched junction bases numbered 8, after V lost 0 bases and J lost 2 bases. DNA of the CDR3: TGTGCCAGCAGCTTGGTGCCTAGCGGTTCGACCTACGAGCAGTACTTC. Translation: CASSLVPSGSTYEQYF.

The J gene is TRBJ2-2, the V gene TRBV5-1; D uncertain. The V end was cut by 6 bases, the J end by 3 bases, with 12 bases between. Germline V CDR1 and CDR2: SGHRS, YFSETQ. This CDR3 comprises 14 residues. The CDR3 region has the DNA TGCGCCAGCAAGGTCAGGTTAGACACCGGGGAGCTGTTTTTT. It translates to CASKVRLDTGELFF.

The rearrangement links TRBV20-1 to TRBJ1-1; D gene uncertain. The CDR3 extends over 8 amino acids. CDR1 DFQATT and CDR2 SNEGSKA come from the germline V gene (reference sequence). Trimming cost V 8 bases and J 9 bases, with 7 bases left between them. This CDR3 is CSLGQAFF. Written as DNA, the CDR3 is TGCAGTCTGGGCCAAGCTTTCTTT.

This chain connects TRBV2 to TRBJ2-7; possible D gene TRBD1, 6 bases. This CDR3 spans 15 amino acids. Germline CDR1 is SNHLY and CDR2 is FYNNEI. Trimming removed 3 bases from V and 0 bases from J, with 12 bases in between. CDR3 residues: CASSETTGSSYEQYF. CDR3 coding DNA: TGTGCCAGCAGTGAGACGACAGGTTCCTCCTACGAGCAGTACTTC.

The rearrangement links TRBV29-1 to TRBJ1-1; 7 nucleotides align to TRBD1. CDR3 length equals 14 residues. Trimming took 5 bases from V and 2 from J; bases not matched to a gene: 8. Germline CDR1 SQVTM, CDR2 ANQGSEA. The CDR3 sequence is CSVTTTGVNTEAFF. The CDR3 region has the DNA TGCAGCGTTACCACCACAGGGGTAAACACTGAAGCTTTCTTT. The full variable domain, its missing parts supplied by reference TRBV29-1 and TRBJ1-1, is SAVISQKPSRDICQRGTSLTIQCQVDSQVTMMFWYRQQPGQSLTLIATANQGSEATYESGFVIDKFPISRPNLTFSTLTVSNMSPEDSSIYLCSVTTTGVNTEAFFGQGTRLTVV.

This clone appeared a single time. The genes are TRBV19 and TRBJ2-1; TRBD1 matches at 7 bases. This CDR3 has 16 amino acids. V lost 3 bases to trimming and J lost 5 bases; unmatched junction nucleotides: 10. Looked up from germline, CDR1 is LNHDA and CDR2 is SQIVND (reference sequence). The CDR3 DNA follows: TGTGCCAGTAGTATGTTGGGACAGTCGGGACACAATGAGCAGTTCTTC. Encoded protein: CASSMLGQSGHNEQFF.

The chain recombines TRBV7-2 with TRBJ1-2, with D perhaps TRBD1 (6 bases). Germline V gives CDR1 SGHTA, CDR2 FQGNSA. The CDR3 is 16 residues long. Between the trimmed V and J ends, which lost 1 base and 8 bases, there was a span of 20 bases. The CDR3 spells CASSLEPLTGLGGYTF. CDR3 nucleotide sequence: TGTGCCAGCAGCTTAGAACCCCTTACAGGGCTGGGAGGCTACACCTTC.

The chain combines TRBV30 with TRBJ1-3, with D hard to call. The CDR3 totals 14 residues. The ends were cut back, 1 base at V and 0 bases at J, with 7 bases in the middle. Germline V gives CDR1 GTSNPN, CDR2 SVGIG (reference sequence). CDR3 in DNA: TGTGCCTGGAGTGGGTCCAGCTCTGGAAACACCATATATTTT. Translated, it gives CAWSGSSSGNTIYF.

The CDR3 region is CSVGQEDYGYTF. CDR3 coding DNA: TGCAGCGTAGGACAGGAGGACTATGGCTACACCTTC. The rearrangement links TRBV29-1 to TRBJ1-2; TRBD1 matches at 7 bases. With V trimmed by 6 bases and J by 3 bases, 4 bases remained unmatched. The CDR3 length is 12 residues. Germline loops: CDR1 SQVTM, CDR2 ANQGSEA.

This chain connects TRBV2 to TRBJ1-1; TRBD1 is a possible D gene (6 bases). Trimming removed 8 bases at V and 2 bases at J, with 24 bases between. CDR3 length: 17 amino acids. The germline gives CDR1 SNHLY, CDR2 FYNNEI. CDR3 nucleotides: TGTGCCAGCCCATCGGGTGCGGGGGGCTGGGGTAACACTGAAGCTTTCTTT. Protein sequence: CASPSGAGGWGNTEAFF.

V and J are TRBV10-3 and TRBJ2-1, with 10 bases identical to TRBD2. V dropped 5 bases and J dropped 6; count of bases not matched to a gene: 4. Germline-derived CDR1 and CDR2 are ENHRY and SYGVKD. CDR3 length: 14 amino acids. CDR3 coding DNA: TGTGCCATCAGTCTAGCGGGAGAGCCCAATGAGCAGTTCTTC. It yields the protein CAISLAGEPNEQFF.

This chain links TRBV9 with TRBJ2-1; 15 bases line up with TRBD2. CDR1 and CDR2 (germline): SGDLS, YYNGEE. J was trimmed by 4 bases and V by 4 bases; bases with no gene match: 6. The CDR3 totals 17 residues. Written as DNA, the CDR3 is TGTGCCAGCAGCCTCGGGACTAGCGGGGGGATGTACAATGAGCAGTTCTTC. Amino acids: CASSLGTSGGMYNEQFF.

V is TRBV7-6 and J is TRBJ1-1; the D gene is possibly TRBD1 (5 bases). The V and J ends lost 1 base and 6 bases respectively, with 9 bases between them. The CDR3 is 13 residues long. In germline, CDR1 is SGHVS, CDR2 FNYEAQ. CDR3 DNA sequence: TGTGCCAGCAGCTTAGGGGAACAGGCTGAAGCTTTCTTT. Translating it yields CASSLGEQAEAFF.

This chain joins TRBV5-5 and TRBJ1-4; 9 nucleotides match TRBD1. The V gene end was trimmed by 4 bases and the J gene end by 8 bases; junction bases not matched to a gene: 15. The CDR3 is 17 amino acids. Germline V gene lookup returns CDR1 SGHKS and CDR2 YYEKEE (reference sequence). The CDR3 nucleotides read TGTGCCAGCAGCCGTCAATCCTCACAGGGGGCGGGAGAAAAACTGTTTTTT. Protein product: CASSRQSSQGAGEKLFF.

The chain recombines TRBV5-4 with TRBJ2-5, with D maybe TRBD2 (7 bases). CDR3 size: 15 residues. Germline CDR1 SGHNT, CDR2 YYREEE (reference sequence). The V gene lost 5 bases and the J gene lost 4 bases, with 18 bases spanning the gap. The CDR3 DNA reads as TGTGCCAGCAGATCTTTTCGGGGGGCTCGAGAGACCCAGTACTTC. This sequence encodes CASRSFRGARETQYF.

As for this clone: A read error may account for a junction end that differs from germline. The rearrangement joins TRBV7-7 to TRBJ2-5, with D maybe TRBD2 (5 bases). Germline lookup yields CDR1 SSHAT and CDR2 FNYEAQ (reference sequence). This CDR3 is built from 15 residues. CDR3 DNA sequence: TGTGCTAGCAGCTTAGTGTTTTCTAGCTCCGAGACCCAGTACTTC. This encodes CASSLVFSSSETQYF. Supplemented by reference TRBV7-7 and TRBJ2-5, the full variable domain reads GAGVSQSPRYKVTKRGQDVTLRCDPISSHATLYWYQQALGQGPEFLTYFNYEAQPDKSGLPSDRFSAERPEGSISTLTIQRTEQRDSAMYRCASSLVFSSSETQYFGPGTRLLVL.

This chain connects TRBV5-1 to TRBJ2-1; 10 bases fit TRBD2. Germline assignment: CDR1 SGHRS and CDR2 YFSETQ. Unmatched junction bases numbered 3, after V lost 0 bases and J lost 6 bases. The CDR3 is 15 residues long. CDR3 loop: CASSLAGTSVNEQFF. Written as DNA, the CDR3 is TGCGCCAGCAGCTTGGCCGGGACTAGCGTCAATGAGCAGTTCTTC.

The chain links TRBV25-1 to TRBJ2-3, with 10 bases fitting TRBD1. CDR1 and CDR2 (germline): MGHDK, SYGVNS. This CDR3 comprises 17 residues. Germline trimming cut 3 bases from V and 3 bases from J; bases unmatched to any gene: 9. CDR3 sequence: CASSDSGTGVLTDTQYF. The CDR3 DNA sequence: TGTGCCAGCAGTGATTCCGGGACAGGGGTTTTGACAGATACGCAGTATTTT.

The chain has TRBV29-1 and TRBJ1-4; D is unclear. Trimming shortened V by 7 bases and J by 0 bases, and 6 bases separated the two germline ends. This CDR3 has 12 residues. Germline CDR1 is SQVTM and CDR2 is ANQGSEA. The CDR3 coding sequence is TGCAGCGCCTTTGCAACTAATGAAAAACTGTTTTTT. This sequence encodes CSAFATNEKLFF.

V gene TRBV18 combines with J gene TRBJ2-5; tentatively, D is TRBD1 (5 bases). The germline gives CDR1 KGHSH, CDR2 LQKENI. The CDR3 is made up of 14 amino acids. V lost 2 bases to trimming and J lost 1 base, with 8 bases between them. This CDR3 is CASSPNRIQETQYF. CDR3 bases: TGTGCCAGCTCACCAAACAGGATCCAAGAGACCCAGTACTTC.

This chain links TRBV6-5 with TRBJ2-3; 7 positions agree with TRBD2. The CDR3 has 13 amino acids. Germline V gene sequence: CDR1 MNHEY, CDR2 SVGAGI. With V trimmed by 7 bases and J by 3 bases, 4 bases remained unmatched. The CDR3 nucleotides are TGTGCCAGCAATAAGCGGGAAACAGATACGCAGTATTTT. It translates to CASNKRETDTQYF.

This chain links TRBV10-3 with TRBJ2-2; D is possibly TRBD1 (6 bases). This CDR3 spans 14 amino acids. Trimming left V 6 bases short and J 4 bases short, with 12 bases between. The germline V gene has CDR1 ENHRY and CDR2 SYGVKD. The CDR3 is CAIRAGQFTGELFF. CDR3 DNA: TGTGCCATCAGAGCCGGACAGTTCACCGGGGAGCTGTTTTTT.

The chain joins TRBV5-1 to TRBJ1-2; TRBD1 aligns across 12 bases. CDR1 and CDR2 (germline): SGHRS, YFSETQ. J lost 2 bases, V lost 3 bases, and 2 bases had no gene match. The CDR3 has 15 amino acids. CDR3 sequence: CASSWGTGGNYGYTF. The CDR3 DNA follows: TGCGCCAGCAGCTGGGGGACAGGGGGCAACTATGGCTACACCTTC.

This rearrangement joins TRBV5-1 to TRBJ2-7, with 10 bases aligning to TRBD2. This CDR3 is built from 16 residues. J gave up 3 bases and V 4 bases, and 10 bases lay outside the gene matches. The germline V gene has CDR1 SGHRS and CDR2 YFSETQ. Here the CDR3 DNA reads TGCGCCAGCAGCCGTGTTCTAGCGGGGGCGGGCTACGAGCAGTACTTC. Its translation: CASSRVLAGAGYEQYF.

The chain uses TRBV9 and TRBJ2-1; weak D call: TRBD2 (5 bases). In germline, CDR1 is SGDLS, CDR2 YYNGEE. V shed 4 bases and J shed 5 bases, with 13 bases lying between them. The CDR3 runs 14 residues. The CDR3 region has the DNA TGTGCCAGCAGCCCCCTACCCGGGAACAATGAGCAGTTCTTC. Translation gives CASSPLPGNNEQFF.

The genes are TRBV6-4 and TRBJ1-6; D ambiguous. This CDR3 region has 15 residues. V was cut by 0 bases and J by 13 bases, with 16 bases left in between. CDR1 and CDR2 from the germline V gene are MRHNA and SNTAGT. DNA of the CDR3: TGTGCCAGCAGTGACTCGACTGCCGCTAAGTGGCCCCTCCACTTT. Protein: CASSDSTAAKWPLHF.

The chain combines TRBV30 with TRBJ2-3, with D possibly being TRBD1 (5 bases). Trimming pared 5 bases from V and 5 bases from J, leaving 14 bases between. CDR3 length: 13 amino acids. Germline V CDR1 and CDR2: GTSNPN, SVGIG (reference sequence). CDR3 sequence: CAWGAQQGDTQYF. The CDR3 nucleotides are TGTGCCTGGGGAGCCCAGCAGGGAGATACGCAGTATTTT.

The genes are TRBV7-6 and TRBJ1-1; no reliable D call. Trimming pared 3 bases from V and 4 bases from J, leaving 6 bases between. CDR1 and CDR2 from the germline V gene are SGHVS and FNYEAQ. The CDR3 consists of 12 residues. The CDR3 nucleotides read TGTGCCAGCAGCTTGACTGGCACTGAAGCTTTCTTT. This translates into CASSLTGTEAFF.